Below are 24 T cell receptor beta chains sequenced from a single sample in a study of blood T cell repertoires in COVID-19. Assay: immunoSEQ multiplex PCR; the TCRdb copy retains only in-frame clones and omits some. The table shows some 200,000 clones, with over 75% occurring only once. Material: PBMCs or T cells enriched from blood (not recorded which). All receptors derive from a woman aged 40 to 55 with acute COVID-19.

The chain recombines TRBV28 with TRBJ2-3; 14 bases are a match to TRBD2. The V segment lost 10 bases and the J segment 1 base; nucleotides outside the gene matches: 4. This CDR3 comprises 15 residues. In germline, CDR1 is MDHEN, CDR2 SYDVKM. CDR3 DNA: TGTGCCACGACTAGCGGGGGGGCGCGCACAGATACGCAGTATTTT. Amino acid sequence: CATTSGGARTDTQYF.

The rearrangement links TRBV7-3 to TRBJ2-2, with D uncertain. The CDR3 sequence is 13 residues long. Per germline, CDR1 SGHTA and CDR2 FQGTGA. Trimming pared 3 bases from V and 7 bases from J, leaving 9 bases between. Here the CDR3 DNA reads TGTGCCAGCAGCTTCGCCCCGGGCGGGGAGCTGTTTTTT. This gives the protein CASSFAPGGELFF.

About this clone itself: Distinct nucleotide sequences in the sample also encode this CDR3. The rearrangement uses TRBV7-6 and TRBJ2-2; 13 bases map to TRBD2. The V and J ends lost 1 base and 5 bases, in that order; junction bases with no gene match: 1. This CDR3 has 16 residues. Germline assignment: CDR1 SGHVS and CDR2 FNYEAQ. CDR3 protein: CASSLGLAGGTGELFF. The CDR3 DNA reads as TGTGCCAGCAGCTTAGGACTAGCGGGAGGAACCGGGGAGCTGTTTTTT.

This sequence joins TRBV6-1 and TRBJ1-6; D remains ambiguous. V shed 3 bases and J shed 10 bases, with 19 bases lying between them. The germline V gene has CDR1 MNHNS and CDR2 SASEGT. The CDR3 sequence is 16 residues long. CDR3 amino acids: CASSDRPTQISSPLHF. The CDR3 DNA sequence: TGTGCCAGCAGTGACAGACCGACACAAATAAGCTCACCCCTCCACTTT.

This clone was detected only a few times. The rearrangement joins TRBV27 to TRBJ2-1, with 14 bases identical to TRBD2. Germline V gives CDR1 MNHEY, CDR2 SMNVEV (reference sequence). J gave up 8 bases and V 4 bases, and 7 bases lay outside the gene matches. The CDR3 is made up of 16 amino acids. CDR3 sequence (DNA): TGTGCCAGCAGTTCCCTGGGACTAGCGGGAGAATATGAGCAGTTCTTC. Translated: CASSSLGLAGEYEQFF.

The chain couples TRBV7-6 to TRBJ1-3; D unclear. Between the trimmed V and J ends, which lost 0 bases and 4 bases, there was a span of 10 bases. Looked up from germline, CDR1 is SGHVS and CDR2 is FNYEAQ. CDR3 size: 15 residues. The DNA for the CDR3 is TGTGCCAGCAGCTTAGCGTTGGACTCCGGAAACACCATATATTTT. Its translation: CASSLALDSGNTIYF.

This rearrangement joins TRBV7-9 to TRBJ1-1; 10 bases are a match to TRBD1. This CDR3 spans 16 amino acids. Losses at the gene ends were 0 bases for V and 3 bases for J; bases not matched to a gene: 4. Germline lookup yields CDR1 SEHNR and CDR2 FQNEAQ (reference sequence). CDR3 sequence: CASSLALGTGDTEAFF. The CDR3 DNA sequence: TGTGCCAGCAGCTTAGCGTTGGGGACAGGGGACACTGAAGCTTTCTTT.

V usage is TRBV28 and J usage is TRBJ1-1; D is unresolved. Germline V lookup: CDR1 MDHEN, CDR2 SYDVKM. The V gene lost 6 bases and the J gene lost 0 bases, with 8 bases spanning the gap. This CDR3 contains 13 residues. The CDR3 DNA reads TGTGCCAGCAGCCCCTGGCTGAACACTGAAGCTTTCTTT. This gives the protein CASSPWLNTEAFF.

The V gene is TRBV19, the J gene TRBJ1-1, with D perhaps matching TRBD1 (6 bases). CDR1 is LNHDA and CDR2 is SQIVND in the germline V gene (reference sequence). The CDR3 runs 15 residues. V lost 3 bases and J lost 6, with 17 bases in between. The CDR3 DNA follows: TGTGCCAGTAGTATCCTTGGGCAGGGGATCGCTGAAGCTTTCTTT. Its protein product is CASSILGQGIAEAFF.

The chain carries TRBV23-1 and TRBJ2-3; 16 bases are shared with TRBD2. TRBV23-1 counts as an open reading frame of uncertain function. The junction had 10 bases not matched to a gene; V was cut back by 0 bases and J by 4 bases. The length of the CDR3 is 20 residues. The CDR3 nucleotides read TGCGCCAGCAGTCAATCGTCGGGACTAGCGGGAGGGTCACGGGCAGATACGCAGTATTTT. It is translated as CASSQSSGLAGGSRADTQYF.

This rearrangement joins TRBV27 to TRBJ2-1, with no clear D. In germline, CDR1 is MNHEY, CDR2 SMNVEV (reference sequence). V was trimmed by 0 bases and J by 4 bases, leaving 4 bases between them. This CDR3 is 13 amino acids long. The CDR3 coding sequence is TGTGCCAGCAGTTTATCGAGATACAATGAGCAGTTCTTC. Amino acids: CASSLSRYNEQFF.

The V and J genes are TRBV19 and TRBJ1-5; D is possibly TRBD1 (6 bases). Trimming removed 3 bases at V and 2 bases at J, with 8 bases between. The CDR3 contains 14 residues. Germline V gene sequence: CDR1 LNHDA, CDR2 SQIVND (reference sequence). CDR3 coding DNA: TGTGCCAGTAGTATTCGACAGGGCAATCAGCCCCAGCATTTT. It yields the protein CASSIRQGNQPQHF.

The chain is built from TRBV5-6 and TRBJ2-7; 10 bases map to TRBD1. Germline V gene data show CDR1 as SGHDT and CDR2 as YYEEEE. This CDR3 is built from 15 residues. V was clipped by 2 bases and J by 7 bases; unmatched bases: 9. CDR3 sequence: CASSFAGTGAREQYF. CDR3 coding DNA: TGTGCCAGCAGCTTCGCCGGGACAGGGGCAAGGGAGCAGTACTTC.

V is TRBV6-6 and J is TRBJ2-3; TRBD1 is a possible D gene (6 bases). Trimming took off 10 bases at V and 2 bases at J, with 19 bases between the two ends. The CDR3 loop spans 15 amino acids. Germline CDR1 and CDR2: MNHNY and SVGAGI (reference sequence). Here the CDR3 DNA reads TGTGCCATCCAATCCCCAGGACAGCACACAGATACGCAGTATTTT. Its protein product is CAIQSPGQHTDTQYF.

The chain combines TRBV28 with TRBJ1-2; 7 bases align to TRBD1. CDR3 length: 15 amino acids. Germline CDR1 is MDHEN and CDR2 is SYDVKM. Trimming cost V 6 bases and J 8 bases; bases outside gene matches: 15. The CDR3: CASRISDPGGFGYTF. Here the CDR3 DNA reads TGTGCCAGCAGAATAAGCGACCCAGGGGGGTTCGGCTACACCTTC.

The chain couples TRBV7-9 to TRBJ1-3; 8 nucleotides agree with TRBD1. The CDR3 totals 13 residues. Germline CDR1 is SEHNR and CDR2 is FQNEAQ (reference sequence). V lost 6 bases and J lost 7; bases outside the gene matches: 5. CDR3 residues: CASRQRQGNTIYF. The CDR3 nucleotides read TGTGCCAGCAGACAAAGACAGGGGAACACCATATATTTT. Full variable domain (rest looked up from reference TRBV7-9 and TRBJ1-3): DTGVSQNPRHKITKRGQNVTFRCDPISEHNRLYWYRQTLGQGPEFLTYFQNEAQLEKSRLLSDRFSAERPKGSFSTLEIQRTEQGDSAMYLCASRQRQGNTIYFGEGSWLTVV.

This chain links TRBV11-2 with TRBJ2-2, with 9 bases that match TRBD1. This CDR3 is 15 amino acids long. Germline values: CDR1 SGHAT, CDR2 FQNNGV. Trimming at V came to 5 bases and at J to 4 bases, leaving 5 bases not matched to a gene. CDR3 DNA sequence: TGTGCCAGCAGCCCCCGACAGGGGGGCACCGGGGAGCTGTTTTTT. Translation: CASSPRQGGTGELFF.

This chain joins TRBV2 and TRBJ2-7; 7 bases match TRBD1. CDR1 and CDR2 (germline): SNHLY, FYNNEI. The J segment lost 0 bases and the V segment lost 1 base, leaving 3 bases of the junction unmatched. This CDR3 has 15 amino acids. The CDR3 sequence is CASSEGTGRSYEQYF. The CDR3 coding sequence is TGTGCCAGCAGTGAAGGGACAGGCCGCTCCTACGAGCAGTACTTC.

The chain uses TRBV4-3 and TRBJ2-1; tentative D call: TRBD2 (6 bases). The CDR3 is made up of 14 amino acids. Germline V gives CDR1 LGHNA, CDR2 YSLEER. Trimming pared 4 bases from V and 11 bases from J, leaving 18 bases between. The CDR3 region has the DNA TGCGCCAGCAGCCGCAATGGAGAGGGACTTCAGCAGTTCTTC. Protein sequence: CASSRNGEGLQQFF.

This clone was detected a few times. This chain joins TRBV12-3 or TRBV12-4 and TRBJ1-5, with D unresolved. The V end was cut by 5 bases, the J end by 3 bases, with 5 bases between. CDR3 length equals 12 residues. CDR3 region: CASSRDNQPQHF. In DNA, the CDR3 is TGTGCCAGCAGTCGGGACAATCAGCCCCAGCATTTT.

This clone was seen once. The chain joins TRBV19 to TRBJ2-4; 7 bases agree with TRBD1. The CDR3 totals 20 residues. V trimming: 6 bases; J trimming: 6 bases; junction bases outside the gene matches: 26. Germline CDR1 LNHDA, CDR2 SQIVND (reference sequence). The CDR3 loop is CASRGTVWQGPHHKGNIQYF. For the CDR3, the DNA is TGTGCCAGTAGAGGGACAGTGTGGCAGGGGCCGCATCATAAGGGAAACATTCAGTACTTC.

The V gene is TRBV6-1, the J gene TRBJ1-1; D may be TRBD1 (5 bases). This CDR3 contains 17 residues. V was shortened by 0 bases and J by 5 bases, with 19 bases between the two germline ends. The germline CDR1 and CDR2 sequences are MNHNS and SASEGT. The CDR3 loop is CASSEAPSGPKGTEAFF. Written as DNA, the CDR3 is TGTGCCAGCAGTGAAGCGCCGTCCGGCCCCAAGGGGACTGAAGCTTTCTTT.

The V call is TRBV11-2, the J call TRBJ2-7; the match to TRBD1 covers 7 bases. This CDR3 comprises 14 residues. Germline loops: CDR1 SGHAT, CDR2 FQNNGV. Trimming at V came to 4 bases and at J to 3 bases, leaving 6 bases not matched to a gene. The DNA of the CDR3 is TGTGCCAGCAGCTACGGGACAGCGGACTACGAGCAGTACTTC. Encoded protein: CASSYGTADYEQYF.

This clone was observed a handful of times. The gene calls are TRBV19 and TRBJ1-2, with D possibly TRBD1 on 6 matching bases. This CDR3 region has 15 residues. The V gene's germline CDR1 is LNHDA and CDR2 SQIVND (reference sequence). V dropped 5 bases and J dropped 0 bases, with 13 bases sitting between them. CDR3 in DNA: TGTGCCAGTAGTGCCGACAGGTTACCTAACTATGGCTACACCTTC. It yields the protein CASSADRLPNYGYTF.